This T cell receptor beta chain was sequenced for a study of cytomegalovirus exposure and HLA in healthy donors. Study as a whole: Earlier sequencing of about 179 million T cells yielded 95 million to 120 million unique TCR beta sequences.

The length of the CDR3 is 15 residues. The trim removed 4 bases at V and 3 bases at J, leaving 9 bases unmatched. Germline V CDR1 and CDR2: SGDLS, YYNGEE. As concerns this clone: Its antigen is not identified.

Whole-study findings and limits: On later analysis, the bulk of CMV-associated TCR beta chains appeared to be HLA-restricted. In a later analysis, TCR association rates varied by HLA locus: DRB1 most, HLA-C fewest. TCR beta V- and J-gene trimming, according to a later analysis, was linked to a missense DCLRE1C variant.

Both 60 Vbeta primers and 13 Jbeta primers went into the PCR. Data came from immunoSEQ multiplex PCR; TCRdb stores just in-frame clones and leaves some out. The sample consists of about 140,000 clones, approximately 72% of them appearing once. Sequenced material: PBMCs. V usage is TRBV9 and J usage is TRBJ2-7, with 8 bases fitting TRBD1. The clonotype comes from an older woman in good health and CMV-seronegative. The CDR3: CASSQGQVGVYEQYF. The CDR3 DNA reads as TGTGCCAGCAGCCAGGGACAGGTAGGGGTCTACGAGCAGTACTTC.